The T cell receptor gamma chain under discussion was sequenced for a study of gamma-delta T cells after stem cell transplantation. In germline, CDR1 is GITISATS, CDR2 ISYDGTV (reference sequence). This CDR3 contains 16 residues. The junction had 5 bases not matched to a gene; V was cut back by 2 bases and J by 7 bases. TCRdb re-called the RT-PCR reads through CATT. The profile shows around 360 gamma-chain clones, around 14% of them singletons. The sequence was obtained from a human donor. It is not recorded whose cells these are; they may come from a transplant donor. The J gene is TRGJP, the V gene TRGV9. Sequences were obtained from gamma-delta T cells. The CDR3 DNA reads TGTGCCTTGTGGGAGGCGGGGGAGTTGGGCAAAAAAATCAAGGTATTT. Its protein is CALWEAGELGKKIKVF.